A single sample gave rise to the 10 T cell receptor beta chains below, sequenced in a study of blood T cell repertoires in COVID-19. TCRdb's table, derived via immunoSEQ multiplex PCR, lists solely in-frame clones and lacks some. This sample has under 350,000 clones, with approximately 91% found just once. The source material was PBMCs or T cells enriched from blood (not recorded which). The receptors stem from a woman aged 35 to 49 who had recovered from COVID-19.

The chain couples TRBV18 to TRBJ1-1, with D possibly being TRBD1 (6 bases). Germline CDR1 is KGHSH and CDR2 is LQKENI. V lost 4 bases, J lost 8 bases, and 14 bases lay in between. The CDR3 has 13 amino acids. The CDR3, as DNA: TGTGCCAGCTCACGACATCAGGACAGCGAAGCTTTCTTT. The encoded protein is CASSRHQDSEAFF.

The chain has TRBV5-6 and TRBJ2-3, with D perhaps matching TRBD2 (6 bases). From germline, CDR1 is SGHDT and CDR2 YYEEEE. The CDR3 has 14 amino acids. V lost 0 bases to trimming and J lost 5 bases, with 10 bases between them. The CDR3 is CASSLGGVGDTQYF. CDR3 DNA: TGTGCCAGCAGCTTGGGGGGGGTGGGAGATACGCAGTATTTT.

J is TRBJ2-5 and V is TRBV18; 8 bases agree with TRBD1. CDR3 length: 13 residues. The trim removed 5 bases at V and 4 bases at J, leaving 3 bases unmatched. Germline lookup yields CDR1 KGHSH and CDR2 LQKENI. The CDR3, as DNA: TGTGCCAGCTCAGCGACAGGGGTAGAGACCCAGTACTTC. The encoded protein is CASSATGVETQYF.

In its sample, this clone was seen a few times. V is TRBV29-1 and J is TRBJ2-3; TRBD1 matches 8 bases. V trimming: 7 bases; J trimming: 9 bases; junction bases outside the gene matches: 9. CDR1 SQVTM and CDR2 ANQGSEA come from the germline V gene. CDR3 length: 12 residues. The CDR3 DNA sequence: TGCAGCGCAACTGACAGGGGAGGAACGCAGTATTTT. This encodes CSATDRGGTQYF.

In this sample, this clone turned up once. The chain joins TRBV27 to TRBJ1-6; D unresolved. The V gene lost 2 bases and the J gene lost 8 bases, with 16 bases spanning the gap. The CDR3 totals 16 residues. Germline V gives CDR1 MNHEY, CDR2 SMNVEV (reference sequence). CDR3 nucleotide sequence: TGTGCCAGCAGTTTAAGGTCGCCGACACTTTATTCACCCCTCCACTTT. It yields the protein CASSLRSPTLYSPLHF.

This chain links TRBV6-1 with TRBJ1-1; unclear D gene. The CDR3 has 16 amino acids. Germline-derived CDR1 and CDR2 are MNHNS and SASEGT. The V gene lost 1 base and the J gene lost 4 bases, with 16 bases spanning the gap. The CDR3 here is CASSEELIGSRTEAFF. CDR3 nucleotide sequence: TGTGCCAGCAGTGAAGAATTAATCGGGTCTCGCACTGAAGCTTTCTTT.

The gene calls are TRBV6-5 and TRBJ1-6, with 8 bases that match TRBD1. CDR1 MNHEY and CDR2 SVGAGI come from the germline V gene. CDR3 length equals 14 residues. Germline trimming cut 6 bases from V and 11 bases from J; bases unmatched to any gene: 9. Written as DNA, the CDR3 is TGTGCCAGCAGCTACGGACAGGGCCTTCCACCCCTCCACTTT. This translates into CASSYGQGLPPLHF.

The gene calls are TRBV2 and TRBJ1-2, with 10 bases matching TRBD1. CDR1 is SNHLY and CDR2 is FYNNEI in the germline V gene. Germline trimming cut 4 bases from V and 4 bases from J; bases unmatched to any gene: 12. This CDR3 spans 17 amino acids. CDR3 bases: TGTGCCAGCAGTGGGTCGACAGGGGGCTCGAATGGCTATGGCTACACCTTC. It specifies CASSGSTGGSNGYGYTF.

The chain recombines TRBV2 with TRBJ2-3; possibly TRBD1 for D (5 bases). Germline CDR1 SNHLY, CDR2 FYNNEI. The CDR3 has 14 amino acids. V lost 2 bases, J lost 4 bases, and 10 bases lay in between. CDR3 protein: CASSEFQGADTQYF. In nucleotides, the CDR3 is TGTGCCAGCAGTGAATTCCAGGGCGCAGATACGCAGTATTTT.

This chain uses TRBV18 with TRBJ1-3, with 7 bases identical to TRBD1. The junction had 5 bases not matched to a gene; V was cut back by 3 bases and J by 3 bases. This CDR3 has 15 amino acids. Germline CDR1 and CDR2: KGHSH and LQKENI. CDR3 bases: TGTGCCAGCTCACCCAACAGGGGCGGTGGAAACACCATATATTTT. This translates into CASSPNRGGGNTIYF. Full variable domain (outside the CDR3, taken from reference TRBV18 and TRBJ1-3): NAGVMQNPRHLVRRRGQEARLRCSPMKGHSHVYWYRQLPEEGLKFMVYLQKENIIDESGMPKERFSAEFPKEGPSILRIQQVVRGDSAAYFCASSPNRGGGNTIYFGEGSWLTVV.